The clone carrying this T cell receptor beta chain appeared many times. This sample is drawn from a study of prognosis after radiotherapy for stage I lung cancer. With 3 bases removed from V and 5 bases from J, the gap between germline ends came to 11 bases. Per the germline V gene, CDR1 is DFQATT and CDR2 is SNEGSKA (reference sequence). There are 13 residues in the CDR3. Amplification of the TCR beta CDR3 (from genomic DNA) was done by two-round multiplex PCR. Primers were specific to each TRBV and TRBJ gene in first-round PCR. TCRdb processed the multiplex PCR reads anew with MiXCR; each CDR3 protein has one entry. The data show fewer than 20,000 distinct CDR3 sequences, with about 44% seen just once and approximately 39% held by the top ten.

The TCR comes from a donor over 45 with non-small cell lung cancer. The chain recombines TRBV20-1 with TRBJ1-5; D perhaps matches TRBD1 (5 bases). The starting material was PBMCs, obtained before or after stereotactic body radiation therapy (not recorded which). DNA for the CDR3: TGCAGTGCTAGTGGGGGAAGGGATCAGCCCCAGCATTTT. It encodes CSASGGRDQPQHF.